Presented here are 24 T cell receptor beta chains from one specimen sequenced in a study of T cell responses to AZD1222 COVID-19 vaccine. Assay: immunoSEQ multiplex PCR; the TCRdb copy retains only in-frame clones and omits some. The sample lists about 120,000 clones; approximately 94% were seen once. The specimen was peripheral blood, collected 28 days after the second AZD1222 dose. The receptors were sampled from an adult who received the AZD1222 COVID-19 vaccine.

DNA of the CDR3: TGCGCCAGCAGTCAGATAACAGGGGGACGCTCTGAAGCTTTCTTT. It is translated as CASSQITGGRSEAFF. V usage is TRBV23-1 and J usage is TRBJ1-1, with 8 nucleotides matching TRBD1. TRBV23-1 is classed as an ORF, of uncertain function. The CDR3 has 15 amino acids. Trimming cost V 3 bases and J 6 bases; bases outside gene matches: 9.

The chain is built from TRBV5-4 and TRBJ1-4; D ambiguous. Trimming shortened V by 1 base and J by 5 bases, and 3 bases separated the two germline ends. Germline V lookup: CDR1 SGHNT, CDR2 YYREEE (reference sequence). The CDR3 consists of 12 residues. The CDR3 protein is CASSLLNEKLFF. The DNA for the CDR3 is TGTGCCAGCAGCTTGCTGAATGAAAAACTGTTTTTT.

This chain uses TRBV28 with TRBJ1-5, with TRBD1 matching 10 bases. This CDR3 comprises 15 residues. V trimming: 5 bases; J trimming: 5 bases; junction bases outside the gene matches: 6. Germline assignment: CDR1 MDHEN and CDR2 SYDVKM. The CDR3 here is CASSTGQGRYQPQHF. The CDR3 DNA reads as TGTGCCAGCAGTACGGGACAGGGGAGGTATCAGCCCCAGCATTTT.

The CDR3 DNA reads TGTGCCAGCAGCTTGTCAGGGTTGGGCTACGAGCAGTACTTC. Protein product: CASSLSGLGYEQYF. The chain uses TRBV7-6 and TRBJ2-7; tentatively, D is TRBD1 (5 bases). The CDR3 totals 14 residues. Trimming removed 3 bases at V and 3 bases at J, with 12 bases between. Germline V gene sequence: CDR1 SGHVS, CDR2 FNYEAQ.

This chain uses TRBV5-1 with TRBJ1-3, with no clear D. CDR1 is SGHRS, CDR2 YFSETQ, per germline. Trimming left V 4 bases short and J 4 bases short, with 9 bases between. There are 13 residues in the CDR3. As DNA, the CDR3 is TGCGCCAGCAGCCTCGCACGAGGAAACACCATATATTTT. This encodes CASSLARGNTIYF.

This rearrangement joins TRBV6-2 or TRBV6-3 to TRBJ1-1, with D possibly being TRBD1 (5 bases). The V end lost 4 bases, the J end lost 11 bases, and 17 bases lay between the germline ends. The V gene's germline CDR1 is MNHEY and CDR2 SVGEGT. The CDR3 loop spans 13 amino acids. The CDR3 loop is CASSFWDGDGAFF. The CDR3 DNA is TGTGCCAGCAGTTTCTGGGACGGCGACGGGGCTTTCTTT.

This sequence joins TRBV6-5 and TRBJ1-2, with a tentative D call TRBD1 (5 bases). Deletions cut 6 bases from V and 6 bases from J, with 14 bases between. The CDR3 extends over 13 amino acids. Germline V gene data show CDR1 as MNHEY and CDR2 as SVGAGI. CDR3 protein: CASRQGVSHGYTF. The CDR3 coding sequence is TGTGCCAGCAGGCAGGGAGTATCGCATGGCTACACCTTC.

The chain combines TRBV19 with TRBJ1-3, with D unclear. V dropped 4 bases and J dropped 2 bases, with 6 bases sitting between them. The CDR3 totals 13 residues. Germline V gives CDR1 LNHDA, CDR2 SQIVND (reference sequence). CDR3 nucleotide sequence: TGTGCCAGTAGTAGAGGACCTGGAAACACCATATATTTT. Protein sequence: CASSRGPGNTIYF.

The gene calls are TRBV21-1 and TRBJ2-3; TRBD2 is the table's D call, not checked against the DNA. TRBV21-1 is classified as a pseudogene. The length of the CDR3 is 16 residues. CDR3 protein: CARRFCGLAGTDTQYF. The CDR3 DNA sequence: TGTGCCAGACGTTTTTGCGGGCTAGCGGGCACAGATACGCAGTATTTT.

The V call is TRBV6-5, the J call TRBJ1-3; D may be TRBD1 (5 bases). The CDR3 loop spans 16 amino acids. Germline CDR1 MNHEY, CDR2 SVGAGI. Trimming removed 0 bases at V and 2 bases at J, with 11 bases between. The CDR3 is CASSYSSGMPGNTIYF. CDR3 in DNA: TGTGCCAGCAGTTACTCGTCAGGGATGCCTGGAAACACCATATATTTT.

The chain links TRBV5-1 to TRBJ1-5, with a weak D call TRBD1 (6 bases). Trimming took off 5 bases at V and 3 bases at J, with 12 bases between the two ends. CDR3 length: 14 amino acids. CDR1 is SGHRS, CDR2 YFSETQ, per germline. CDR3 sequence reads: CASSLAGDNQPQHF. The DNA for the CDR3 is TGCGCCAGCAGTCTTGCAGGGGACAATCAGCCCCAGCATTTT.

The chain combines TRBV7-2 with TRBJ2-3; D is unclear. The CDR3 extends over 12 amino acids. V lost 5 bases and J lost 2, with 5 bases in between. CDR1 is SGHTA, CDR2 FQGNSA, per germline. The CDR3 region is CASSGYTDTQYF. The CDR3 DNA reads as TGTGCCAGCAGCGGCTACACAGATACGCAGTATTTT.

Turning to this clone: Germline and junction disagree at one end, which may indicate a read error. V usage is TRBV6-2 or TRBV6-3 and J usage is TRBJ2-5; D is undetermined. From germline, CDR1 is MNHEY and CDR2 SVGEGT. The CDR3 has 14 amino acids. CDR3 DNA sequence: TGTGCCAGCAGCTACTCGGGTCCTAGGCAGACCCAGTACTTC. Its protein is CASSYSGPRQTQYF.

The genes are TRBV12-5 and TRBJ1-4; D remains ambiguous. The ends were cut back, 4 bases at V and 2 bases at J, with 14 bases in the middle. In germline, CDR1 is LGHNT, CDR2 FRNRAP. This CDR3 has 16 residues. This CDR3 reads CASGWGFPNTNEKLFF. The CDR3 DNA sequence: TGTGCTAGTGGTTGGGGATTCCCCAATACTAATGAAAAACTGTTTTTT.

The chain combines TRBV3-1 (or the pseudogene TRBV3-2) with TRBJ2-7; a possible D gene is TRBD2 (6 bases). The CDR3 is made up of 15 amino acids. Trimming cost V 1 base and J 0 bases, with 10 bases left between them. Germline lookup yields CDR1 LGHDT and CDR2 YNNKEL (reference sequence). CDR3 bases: TGTGCCAGCAGCCAAGCCCTAGCGCACTCCTACGAGCAGTACTTC. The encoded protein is CASSQALAHSYEQYF.

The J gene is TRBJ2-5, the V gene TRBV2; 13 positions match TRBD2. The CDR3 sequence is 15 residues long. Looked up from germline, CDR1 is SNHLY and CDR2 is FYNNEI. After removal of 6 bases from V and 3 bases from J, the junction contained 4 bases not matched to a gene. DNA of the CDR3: TGTGCCAGCAGGGGACTAGCGGGACGGGAAGAGACCCAGTACTTC. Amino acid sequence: CASRGLAGREETQYF. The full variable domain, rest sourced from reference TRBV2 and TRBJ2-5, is EPEVTQTPSHQVTQMGQEVILRCVPISNHLYFYWYRQILGQKVEFLVSFYNNEISEKSEIFDDQFSVERPDGSNFTLKIRSTKLEDSAMYFCASRGLAGREETQYFGPGTRLLVL.

The CDR3 coding sequence is TGTGCCAGCAGCTTAGTGGGGACTACCTACAATGAGCAGTTCTTC. Amino acid sequence: CASSLVGTTYNEQFF. The V gene is TRBV7-6, the J gene TRBJ2-1; 7 nucleotides align to TRBD2. Looked up from germline, CDR1 is SGHVS and CDR2 is FNYEAQ. Trimming cost V 1 base and J 2 bases; bases outside gene matches: 2. CDR3 length: 15 residues. Full variable domain (rest looked up from reference TRBV7-6 and TRBJ2-1): GAGVSQSPRYKVTKRGQDVALRCDPISGHVSLYWYRQALGQGPEFLTYFNYEAQQDKSGLPNDRFSAERPEGSISTLTIQRTEQRDSAMYRCASSLVGTTYNEQFFGPGTRLTVL.

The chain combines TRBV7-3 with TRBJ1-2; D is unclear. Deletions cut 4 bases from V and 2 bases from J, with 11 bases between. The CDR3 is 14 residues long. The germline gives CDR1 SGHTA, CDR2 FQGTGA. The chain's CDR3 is CASSSPLGNYGYTF. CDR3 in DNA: TGTGCCAGCAGCTCCCCCCTAGGGAACTATGGCTACACCTTC.

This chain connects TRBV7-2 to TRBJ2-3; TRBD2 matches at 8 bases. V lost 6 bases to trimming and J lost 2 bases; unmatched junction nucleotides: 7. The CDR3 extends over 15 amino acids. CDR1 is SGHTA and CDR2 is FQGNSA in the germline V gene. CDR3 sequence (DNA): TGTGCCAGCAGTGAAATAGCGGGGTACACAGATACGCAGTATTTT. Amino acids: CASSEIAGYTDTQYF.

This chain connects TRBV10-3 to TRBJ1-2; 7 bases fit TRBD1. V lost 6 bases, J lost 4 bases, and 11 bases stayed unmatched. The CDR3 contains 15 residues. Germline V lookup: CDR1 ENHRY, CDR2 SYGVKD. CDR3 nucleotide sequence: TGTGCCATCAGAGCTACAGGGGACTCCATCTATGGCTACACCTTC. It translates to CAIRATGDSIYGYTF.

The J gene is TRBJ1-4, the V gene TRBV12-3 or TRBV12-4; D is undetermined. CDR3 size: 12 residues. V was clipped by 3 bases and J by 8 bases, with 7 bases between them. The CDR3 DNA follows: TGTGCCAGCAGTTTTCGTACGGAAAAACTGTTTTTT. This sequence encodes CASSFRTEKLFF.

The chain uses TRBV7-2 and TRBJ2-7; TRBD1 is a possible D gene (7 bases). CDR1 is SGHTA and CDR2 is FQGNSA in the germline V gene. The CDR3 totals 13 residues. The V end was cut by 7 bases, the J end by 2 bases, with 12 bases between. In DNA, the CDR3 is TGTGCCAGCACGCGGGACAGCACCTACGAGCAGTACTTC. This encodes CASTRDSTYEQYF.

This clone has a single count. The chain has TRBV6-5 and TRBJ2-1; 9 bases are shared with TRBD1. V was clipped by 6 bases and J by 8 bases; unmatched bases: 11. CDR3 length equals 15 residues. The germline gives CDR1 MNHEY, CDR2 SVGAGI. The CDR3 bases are TGTGCCAGCAGGAAGATGACAGGGGGGATCCATGAGCAGTTCTTC. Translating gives CASRKMTGGIHEQFF.

In DNA form, the CDR3 reads TGTGCCAGCAGTTTGACGGGAGCACAAGAGACCCAGTACTTC. Protein sequence: CASSLTGAQETQYF. This rearrangement joins TRBV11-2 to TRBJ2-5; D may be TRBD2 (6 bases). The CDR3 covers 14 residues. Per germline, CDR1 SGHAT and CDR2 FQNNGV. V was pared by 6 bases and J by 2 bases, with 13 bases between.